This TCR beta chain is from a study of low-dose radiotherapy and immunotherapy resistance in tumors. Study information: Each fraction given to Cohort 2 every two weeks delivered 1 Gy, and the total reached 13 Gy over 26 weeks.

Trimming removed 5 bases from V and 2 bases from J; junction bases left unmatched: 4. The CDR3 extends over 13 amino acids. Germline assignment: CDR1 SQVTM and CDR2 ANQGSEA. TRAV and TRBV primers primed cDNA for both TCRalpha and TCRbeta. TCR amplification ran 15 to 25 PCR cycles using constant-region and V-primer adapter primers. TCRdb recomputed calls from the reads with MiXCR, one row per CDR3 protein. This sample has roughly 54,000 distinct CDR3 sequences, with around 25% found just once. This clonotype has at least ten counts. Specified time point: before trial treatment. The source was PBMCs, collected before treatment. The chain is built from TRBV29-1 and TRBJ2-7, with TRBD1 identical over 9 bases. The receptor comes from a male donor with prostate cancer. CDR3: CSVRDRDTYEQYF. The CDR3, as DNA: TGCAGCGTTAGGGACAGGGATACCTACGAGCAGTACTTC.